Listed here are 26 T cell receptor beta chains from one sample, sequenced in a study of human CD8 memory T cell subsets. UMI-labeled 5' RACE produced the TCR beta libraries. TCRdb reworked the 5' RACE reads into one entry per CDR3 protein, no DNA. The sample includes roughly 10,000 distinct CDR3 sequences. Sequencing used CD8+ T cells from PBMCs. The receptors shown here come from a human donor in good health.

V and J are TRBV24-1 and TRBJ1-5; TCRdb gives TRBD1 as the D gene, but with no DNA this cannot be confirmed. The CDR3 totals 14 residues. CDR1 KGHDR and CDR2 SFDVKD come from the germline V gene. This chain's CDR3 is CATRGQGSDQPQHF.

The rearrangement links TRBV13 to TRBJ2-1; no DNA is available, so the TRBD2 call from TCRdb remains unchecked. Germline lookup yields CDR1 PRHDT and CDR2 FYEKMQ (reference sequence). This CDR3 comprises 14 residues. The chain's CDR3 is CASQLAGGPVEQFF.

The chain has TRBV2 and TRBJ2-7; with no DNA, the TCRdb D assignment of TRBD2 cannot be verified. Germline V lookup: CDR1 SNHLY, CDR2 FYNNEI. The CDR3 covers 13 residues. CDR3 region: CASRRNSGSEQYF. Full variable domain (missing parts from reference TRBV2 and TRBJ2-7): EPEVTQTPSHQVTQMGQEVILRCVPISNHLYFYWYRQILGQKVEFLVSFYNNEISEKSEIFDDQFSVERPDGSNFTLKIRSTKLEDSAMYFCASRRNSGSEQYFGPGTRLTVT.

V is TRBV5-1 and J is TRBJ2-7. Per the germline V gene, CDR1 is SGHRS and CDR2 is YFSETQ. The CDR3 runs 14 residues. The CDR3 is CASSLDLSSYEQYF.

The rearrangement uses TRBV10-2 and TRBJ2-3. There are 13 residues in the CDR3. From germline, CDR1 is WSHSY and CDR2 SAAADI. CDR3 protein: CASSLTRTDTQYF.

The CDR3 region is CRSWLTYEQYF. The V and J genes are TRBV20-1 and TRBJ2-7. This CDR3 has 11 amino acids. The germline CDR1 and CDR2 sequences are DFQATT and SNEGSKA (reference sequence).

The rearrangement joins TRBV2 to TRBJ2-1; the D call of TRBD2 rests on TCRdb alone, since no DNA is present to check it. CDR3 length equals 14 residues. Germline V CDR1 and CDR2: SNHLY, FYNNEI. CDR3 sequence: CASRGWAPGNEQFF.

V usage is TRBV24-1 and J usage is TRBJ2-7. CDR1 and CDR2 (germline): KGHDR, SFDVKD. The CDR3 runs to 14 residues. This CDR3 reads CATSDTGGVYEQYF.

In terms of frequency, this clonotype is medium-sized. The CDR3 loop reads CSASKGSSYEQYF. The chain combines TRBV29-1 with TRBJ2-7. This CDR3 is 13 amino acids long. Germline loops: CDR1 SQVTM, CDR2 ANQGSEA.

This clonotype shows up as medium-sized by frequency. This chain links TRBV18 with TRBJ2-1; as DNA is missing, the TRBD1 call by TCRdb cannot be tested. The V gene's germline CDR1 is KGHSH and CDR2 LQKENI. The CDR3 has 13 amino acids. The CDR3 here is CASSPDRGNEQFF.

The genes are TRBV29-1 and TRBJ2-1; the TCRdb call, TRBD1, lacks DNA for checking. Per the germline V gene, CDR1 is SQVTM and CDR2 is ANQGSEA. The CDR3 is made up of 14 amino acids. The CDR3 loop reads CSVGGVPPYREQFF.

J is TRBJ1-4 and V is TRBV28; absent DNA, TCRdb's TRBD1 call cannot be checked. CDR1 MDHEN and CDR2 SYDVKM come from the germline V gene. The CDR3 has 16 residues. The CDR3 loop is CASSQTDRATNEKLFF.

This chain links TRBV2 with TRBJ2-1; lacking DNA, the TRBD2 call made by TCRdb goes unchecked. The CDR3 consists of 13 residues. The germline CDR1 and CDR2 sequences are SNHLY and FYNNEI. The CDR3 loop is CASSEYRANEQFF. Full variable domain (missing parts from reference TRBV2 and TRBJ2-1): EPEVTQTPSHQVTQMGQEVILRCVPISNHLYFYWYRQILGQKVEFLVSFYNNEISEKSEIFDDQFSVERPDGSNFTLKIRSTKLEDSAMYFCASSEYRANEQFFGPGTRLTVL.

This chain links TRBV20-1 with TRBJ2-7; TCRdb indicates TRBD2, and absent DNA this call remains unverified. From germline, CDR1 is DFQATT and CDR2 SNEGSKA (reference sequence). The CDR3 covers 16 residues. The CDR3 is CSPSGTSGSGSYEQYF.

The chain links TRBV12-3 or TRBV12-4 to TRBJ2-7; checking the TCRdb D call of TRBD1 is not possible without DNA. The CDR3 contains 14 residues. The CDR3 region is CASNLAGAAYEQYF.

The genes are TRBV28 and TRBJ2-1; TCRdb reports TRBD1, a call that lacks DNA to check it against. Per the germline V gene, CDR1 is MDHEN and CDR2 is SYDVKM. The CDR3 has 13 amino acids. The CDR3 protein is CASSVVTENEQFF.

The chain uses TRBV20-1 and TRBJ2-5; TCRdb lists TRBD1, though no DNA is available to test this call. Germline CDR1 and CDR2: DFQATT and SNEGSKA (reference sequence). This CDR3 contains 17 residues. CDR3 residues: CSASSPPETGPQETQYF.

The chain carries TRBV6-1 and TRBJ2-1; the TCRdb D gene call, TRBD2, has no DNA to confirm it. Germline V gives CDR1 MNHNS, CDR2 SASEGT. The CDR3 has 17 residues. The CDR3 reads CASSEWAAESSYNEQFF.

Here the CDR3 reads CASSLAFEQGNGYTF. The genes are TRBV12-3 or TRBV12-4 and TRBJ1-2; TCRdb returns TRBD1, unconfirmable since there is no DNA. The CDR3 length is 15 residues.

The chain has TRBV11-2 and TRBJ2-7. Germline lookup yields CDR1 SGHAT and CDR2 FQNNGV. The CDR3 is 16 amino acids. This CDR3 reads CASSLEVSRSSYEQYF.

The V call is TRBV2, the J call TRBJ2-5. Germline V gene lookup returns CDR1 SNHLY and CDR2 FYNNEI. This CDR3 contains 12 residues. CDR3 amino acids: CASSDVSETQYF.

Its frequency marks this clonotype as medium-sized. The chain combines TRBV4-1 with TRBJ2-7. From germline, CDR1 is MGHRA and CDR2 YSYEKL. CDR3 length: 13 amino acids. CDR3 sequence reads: CASSQGEEREQYF.

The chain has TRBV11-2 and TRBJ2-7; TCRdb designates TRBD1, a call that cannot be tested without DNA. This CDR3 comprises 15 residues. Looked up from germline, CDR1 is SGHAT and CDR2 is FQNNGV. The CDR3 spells CASSLAGTGGLEQYF. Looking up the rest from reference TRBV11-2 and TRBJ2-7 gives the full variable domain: EAGVAQSPRYKIIEKRQSVAFWCNPISGHATLYWYQQILGQGPKLLIQFQNNGVVDDSQLPKDRFSAERLKGVDSTLKIQPAKLEDSAVYLCASSLAGTGGLEQYFGPGTRLTVT.

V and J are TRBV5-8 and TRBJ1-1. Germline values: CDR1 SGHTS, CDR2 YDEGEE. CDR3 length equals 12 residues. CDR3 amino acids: CASSQGLYEAFF.

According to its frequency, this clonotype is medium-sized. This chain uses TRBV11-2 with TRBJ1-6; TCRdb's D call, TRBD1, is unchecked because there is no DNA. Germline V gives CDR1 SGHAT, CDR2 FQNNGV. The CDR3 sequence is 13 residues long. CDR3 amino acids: CASSLWGDSPLHF.

The CDR3 protein is CASSFRGRQTEKLFF. This chain joins TRBV7-2 and TRBJ1-4; TCRdb returns TRBD1, unconfirmable since there is no DNA. This CDR3 contains 15 residues. Looked up from germline, CDR1 is SGHTA and CDR2 is FQGNSA.